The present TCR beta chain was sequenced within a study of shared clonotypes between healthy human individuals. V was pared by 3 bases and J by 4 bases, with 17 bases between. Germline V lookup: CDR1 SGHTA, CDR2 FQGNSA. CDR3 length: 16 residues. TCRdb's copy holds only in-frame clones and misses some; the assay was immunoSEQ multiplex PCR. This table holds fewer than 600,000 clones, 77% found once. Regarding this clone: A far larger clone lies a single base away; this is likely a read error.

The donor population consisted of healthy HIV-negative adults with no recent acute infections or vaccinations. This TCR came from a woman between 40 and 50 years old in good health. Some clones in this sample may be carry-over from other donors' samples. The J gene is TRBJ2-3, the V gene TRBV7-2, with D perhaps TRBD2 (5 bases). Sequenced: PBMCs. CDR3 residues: CASSLERPGEPDTQYF. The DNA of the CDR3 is TGTGCCAGCAGCTTGGAGCGGCCCGGAGAACCAGATACGCAGTATTTT.